This T cell receptor beta chain derives from a study of T cell changes during pregnancy in multiple sclerosis. The CDR3 extends over 16 amino acids. Trimming at V came to 5 bases and at J to 4 bases, leaving 11 bases not matched to a gene. Germline CDR1 reads SGHVS; CDR2 reads FNYEAQ. The method was immunoSEQ multiplex PCR; TCRdb's version includes in-frame clones alone and lacks a portion of them. Of over 90,000 clones listed, 92% were seen once; the top ten hold roughly 0.88%. This TCR came from a female donor with multiple sclerosis, enrolled in a pregnancy study. Material: peripheral blood, obtained after pregnancy. The V and J genes are TRBV7-6 and TRBJ1-1; 9 bases are a match to TRBD1. The CDR3 nucleotides are TGTGCCAGCAGCCTTAACAGGGGGCCGTCGATCACTGAAGCTTTCTTT. It encodes CASSLNRGPSITEAFF.